This record covers a single T cell receptor beta chain. What it binds is not known. These data come from a study of T-cell memory formation after mild COVID-19. The CDR3 contains 14 residues. V was shortened by 6 bases and J by 1 base, with 7 bases between the two germline ends. Study-wide points: Second-wave clones reaching peak frequency on day 37 lacked confirmed SARS-CoV-2 specificity.

TCRdb ran MiXCR on the 5' RACE reads and lists one entry per CDR3 protein. This sample has approximately 560,000 distinct CDR3 sequences, with 15% to 20% found just once. This receptor was identified in an adult woman who had mild COVID-19 (a few samples of this study predate the infection). Cell type and time point are not known. V and J are TRBV12-3 or TRBV12-4 and TRBJ2-6; D gene ambiguous. Sequenced sample: PBMCs or a T cell subset sorted from them (not recorded which). This CDR3 reads CASRSVSGANVLTF. CDR3 sequence (DNA): TGTGCCAGCAGGTCCGTATCTGGGGCCAACGTCCTGACTTTC.